The sequence of this T cell receptor beta chain was determined in a study of shared clonotypes between healthy human individuals. The CDR3 has 12 residues. The germline CDR1 and CDR2 sequences are SNHLY and FYNNEI. The V and J ends lost 8 bases and 0 bases respectively, with 6 bases between them. Clones were read by immunoSEQ multiplex PCR, and TCRdb kept only the in-frame ones, dropping some. The table lists 900,000 to 1,200,000 clones, 78% of them singletons. J is TRBJ2-3 and V is TRBV2; D might be TRBD2 (6 bases). This clonotype originated in a man aged 18 to 30 in good health. Some clones in this sample may be carry-over from other donors' samples. Sequenced material: memory CD4+ T cells from PBMCs. Indicated subset: CD45RA-negative fraction. In DNA, the CDR3 is TGTGCCAGCGGAGGGAGCACAGATACGCAGTATTTT. Amino acid sequence: CASGGSTDTQYF. Full variable domain (outside the CDR3, taken from reference TRBV2 and TRBJ2-3): EPEVTQTPSHQVTQMGQEVILRCVPISNHLYFYWYRQILGQKVEFLVSFYNNEISEKSEIFDDQFSVERPDGSNFTLKIRSTKLEDSAMYFCASGGSTDTQYFGPGTRLTVL.